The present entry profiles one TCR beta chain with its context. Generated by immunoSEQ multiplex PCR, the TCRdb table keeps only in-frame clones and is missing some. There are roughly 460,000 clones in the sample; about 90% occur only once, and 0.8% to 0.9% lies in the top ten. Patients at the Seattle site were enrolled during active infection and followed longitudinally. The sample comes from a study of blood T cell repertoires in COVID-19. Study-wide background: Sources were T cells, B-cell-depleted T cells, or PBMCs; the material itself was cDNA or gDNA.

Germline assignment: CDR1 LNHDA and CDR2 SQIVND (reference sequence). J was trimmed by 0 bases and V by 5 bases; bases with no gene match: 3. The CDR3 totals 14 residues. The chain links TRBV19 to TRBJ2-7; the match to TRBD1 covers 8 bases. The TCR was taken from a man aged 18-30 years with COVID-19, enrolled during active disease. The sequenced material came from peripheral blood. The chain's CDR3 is CASSDRGLSYEQYF. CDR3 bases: TGTGCCAGTAGTGACAGGGGACTCTCCTACGAGCAGTACTTC.